The source of this T cell receptor (beta chain) is a study of graft-versus-host responses after intestinal transplantation (dated by TCRdb to the early 2020s). Study-wide context: Recipients received multivisceral, liver-intestinal, or isolated intestinal transplants. Of the 20 to 25 intestinal transplant recipients enrolled in the cohort, one of whom was a retransplant, a few patients without pretransplant specimens were excluded. Every recipient was given anti-thymocyte globulin induction, then maintenance tacrolimus and steroids for approximately 3 years. Rather than going through the commercial service, samples from three later patients were sequenced in-house on an Illumina MiSeq and processed with MiXCR. To identify alloreactive clones, pre-transplant mixed lymphocyte reaction products were sequenced and compared with unstimulated pre-transplant donor and recipient T cells. After intestinal transplantation, graft-versus-host and host-versus-graft alloreactive T cell clones were followed in the graft, circulation and bone marrow using bulk TCR-beta CDR3 sequencing. A peak of at least 4% donor T cells among recipient peripheral blood mononuclear cells was the definition used for donor T cell macrochimerism. General findings and caveats noted by the study authors: The conclusions were limited by the relatively low number and heterogeneity of the intestinal transplant patients. In the allografts of patients with donor T cell macrochimerism, GvH to HvG T cell clonal ratios were high. Early after transplant, declines in HvG clones were associated with peak levels of circulating GvH clones. GvH clones were detected in recipient bone marrow, and some of these GvH clones were observed earlier in ileal mucosa or blood, consistent with an intestinal mucosal origin.

The CDR3 covers 16 residues, taking in both the cysteine and the phenylalanine. CDR3 DNA is the only sequence kept; it has 48 bases, read in frame from the first base. Trimming costs V 1 base and J 9 bases, and their ends lie 20 bases apart. Taken from the germline V gene, the CDR1 and CDR2 loops are SGHRS and YFSETQ. Receptor libraries were prepared by the immunoSEQ multiplex PCR assay. For most patients, genomic DNA was isolated with the Qiagen DNeasy Blood and Tissue Kit and sent frozen to Adaptive Biotechnologies for TCR sequencing. High-throughput TCR-beta CDR3 sequencing of genomic DNA from most patients was performed by Adaptive Biotechnologies. As for the original processing: TCR sequencing data for roughly 20 patients were retrieved from Adaptive's ImmunoSEQ software; a few other patients were processed with MiXCR and VDJtools. To correct CD4 versus CD8 sorting errors, sequences present in both subsets at a frequency ratio below 5:1 were removed. CDR3 nucleotide sequences shared between donor and recipient were removed because their origin could not be assigned. To count as alloreactive, a clone needed at least 2-fold expansion over unstimulated cells and a minimum CFSE-low frequency of 0.002% (template counts) or 0.001% (read counts). A clone was considered mappable if detected in the sequenced pre-transplant spleen, lymph node, or MLR CFSE-low populations of the donor or recipient. The cumulative frequency of alloreactive clones was calculated as a percentage of all sequences, weighted by copy number. Not all clones reach the TCRdb copy of this immuneACCESS table, which keeps in-frame sequences only. Checked studies attribute under half of the gap to unresolved V genes and leave the rest unexplained. The DNA was the basis for D and trimming; V, J and clone size are from that table. The sample data list about 88,000 clones, and roughly 90% of these were observed just once. The leading ten clones occupy 0.3% to 0.45% of the sample.

The sample's time point, from its label and the paper: cells obtained before transplantation from donor or recipient. CD3+CD4+ and CD3+CD8+ populations were FACS-sorted from unstimulated pre-transplant donor and recipient cells taken from spleen or lymph nodes. In the case of this clone: Its recognized antigen is unknown. No clone much larger than this one lies a single base away; base qualities are absent.

This receptor was taken from a human donor who was the organ donor for an intestinal transplant. Sequencing used unstimulated CD4+ T cells sorted from spleen or lymph node cells, obtained before transplant. The sequence links TRBV5-1 to TRBJ1-3, with the D gene too uncertain to name. In nucleotide form, the sequence is TGCGCCAGCAGCTTGTCTTCGAATCTCCCTCAGGCCACCATATATTTT. The encoded protein is CASSLSSNLPQATIYF.